This TCR beta chain emerged from a study of cytomegalovirus exposure and HLA in healthy donors. Study information: From donors who were HLA-typed, an early data release held 75 million to 85 million unique TCRs.

V was clipped by 5 bases and J by 5 bases; unmatched bases: 9. The CDR3 has 15 residues. Germline assignment: CDR1 LNHNV and CDR2 YYDKDF (reference sequence). In the PCR, 60 Vbeta and 13 Jbeta primers were used. This table comes from immunoSEQ multiplex PCR, and its TCRdb copy is limited to in-frame clones, with some not included. The table shows 160,000 or so clones, with about 80% occurring only once. On this clone: Its antigen is undetermined.

General study points: Analysis was carried out at a later point, and it linked a missense DCLRE1C variant to TCR beta V- and J-gene trimming. Relative to the approximately 670-donor mean, N-insertions were reportedly fewer in an Asian-associated ancestry cluster in a later analysis.

This chain connects TRBV15 to TRBJ2-7; 10 bases agree with TRBD2. The sample taken for sequencing was PBMCs. This clonotype was obtained from a man aged 18 to 30 in good health and CMV-seropositive. The CDR3, as DNA: TGTGCCACCAGCTTCGGAGCGGGAGGGCTCCACGAGCAGTACTTC. Translating gives CATSFGAGGLHEQYF.